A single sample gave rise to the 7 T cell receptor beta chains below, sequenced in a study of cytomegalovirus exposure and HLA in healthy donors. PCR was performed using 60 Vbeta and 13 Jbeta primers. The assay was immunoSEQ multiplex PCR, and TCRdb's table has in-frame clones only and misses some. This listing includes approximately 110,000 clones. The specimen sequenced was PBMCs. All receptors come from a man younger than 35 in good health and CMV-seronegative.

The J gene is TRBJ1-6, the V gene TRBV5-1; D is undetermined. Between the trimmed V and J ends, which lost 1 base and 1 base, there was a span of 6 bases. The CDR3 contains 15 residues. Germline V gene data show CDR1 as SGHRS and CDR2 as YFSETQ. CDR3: CASSLIESYNSPLHF. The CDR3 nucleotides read TGCGCCAGCAGCTTGATAGAGTCCTATAATTCACCCCTCCACTTT.

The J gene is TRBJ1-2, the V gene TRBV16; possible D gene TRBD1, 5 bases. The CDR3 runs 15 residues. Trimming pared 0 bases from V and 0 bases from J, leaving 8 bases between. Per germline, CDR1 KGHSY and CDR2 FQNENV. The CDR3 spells CASSQSDSANYGYTF. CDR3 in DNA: TGTGCCAGCAGCCAATCCGACAGCGCTAACTATGGCTACACCTTC. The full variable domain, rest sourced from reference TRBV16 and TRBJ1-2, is GEEVAQTPKHLVRGEGQKAKLYCAPIKGHSYVFWYQQVLKNEFKFLISFQNENVFDETGMPKERFSAKCLPNSPCSLEIQATKLEDSAVYFCASSQSDSANYGYTFGSGTRLTVV.

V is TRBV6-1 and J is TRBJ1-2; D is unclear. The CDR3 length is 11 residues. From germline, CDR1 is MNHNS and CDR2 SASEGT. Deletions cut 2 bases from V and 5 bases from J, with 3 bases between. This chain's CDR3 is CASSERYGYTF. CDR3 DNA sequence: TGTGCCAGCAGTGAACGGTATGGCTACACCTTC.

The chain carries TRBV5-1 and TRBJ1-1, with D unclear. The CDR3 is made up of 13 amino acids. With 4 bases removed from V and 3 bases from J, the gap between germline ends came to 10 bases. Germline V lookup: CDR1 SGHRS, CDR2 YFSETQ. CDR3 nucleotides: TGCGCCAGCAGCCAGACACCGTACACTGAAGCTTTCTTT. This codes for CASSQTPYTEAFF.

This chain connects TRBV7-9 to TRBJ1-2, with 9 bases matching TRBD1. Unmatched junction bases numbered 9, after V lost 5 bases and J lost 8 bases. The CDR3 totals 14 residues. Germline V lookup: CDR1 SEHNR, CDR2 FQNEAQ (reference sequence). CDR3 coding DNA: TGTGCCAGCAGCCGTACAGGGGGCGCGTGGGGCTACACCTTC. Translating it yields CASSRTGGAWGYTF. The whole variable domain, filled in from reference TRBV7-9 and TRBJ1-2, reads DTGVSQNPRHKITKRGQNVTFRCDPISEHNRLYWYRQTLGQGPEFLTYFQNEAQLEKSRLLSDRFSAERPKGSFSTLEIQRTEQGDSAMYLCASSRTGGAWGYTFGSGTRLTVV.

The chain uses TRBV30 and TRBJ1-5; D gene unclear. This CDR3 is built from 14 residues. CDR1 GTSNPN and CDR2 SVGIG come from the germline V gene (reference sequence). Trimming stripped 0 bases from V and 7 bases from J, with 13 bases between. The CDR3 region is CAWSVRGREQPQHF. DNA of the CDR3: TGTGCCTGGAGTGTCAGAGGGCGGGAACAGCCCCAGCATTTT.

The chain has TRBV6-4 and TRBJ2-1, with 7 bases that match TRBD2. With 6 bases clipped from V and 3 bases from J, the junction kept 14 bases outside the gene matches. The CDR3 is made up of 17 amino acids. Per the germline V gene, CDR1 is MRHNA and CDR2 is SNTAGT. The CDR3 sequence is CASSPVGGRAHYNEQFF. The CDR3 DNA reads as TGTGCCAGCAGCCCAGTAGGAGGGAGGGCCCACTACAATGAGCAGTTCTTC.